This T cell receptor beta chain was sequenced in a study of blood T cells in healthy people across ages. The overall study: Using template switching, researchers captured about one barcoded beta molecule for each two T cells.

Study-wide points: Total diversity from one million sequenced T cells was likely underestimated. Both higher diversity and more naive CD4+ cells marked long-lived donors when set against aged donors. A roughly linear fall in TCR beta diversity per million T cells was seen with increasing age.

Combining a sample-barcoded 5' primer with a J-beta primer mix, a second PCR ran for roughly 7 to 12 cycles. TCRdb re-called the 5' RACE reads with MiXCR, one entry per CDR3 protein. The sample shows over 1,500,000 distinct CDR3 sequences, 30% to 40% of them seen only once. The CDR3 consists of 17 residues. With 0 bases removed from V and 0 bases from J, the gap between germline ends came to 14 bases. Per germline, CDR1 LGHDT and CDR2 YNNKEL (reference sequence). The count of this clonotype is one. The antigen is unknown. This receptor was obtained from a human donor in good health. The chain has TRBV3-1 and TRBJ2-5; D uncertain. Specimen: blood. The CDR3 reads CASSQDQKGLYQETQYF. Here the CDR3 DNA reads TGTGCCAGCAGCCAAGACCAAAAAGGGCTGTACCAAGAGACCCAGTACTTC.